The 14 T cell receptor beta chains below come from one sample, sequenced in a study of T-cell memory formation after mild COVID-19 (dated by TCRdb to about 2021). Receptor libraries were prepared by 5' RACE. Instrument used: Illumina NovaSeq 6000. Clones were called with MiXCR by TCRdb after fastp trimmed the public reads at Q25, and only in-frame beta chains were retained. Each CDR3 protein appears once, grouped with its most common genes and DNA. The sample data list 120,000 to 150,000 distinct CDR3 sequences, and 6% to 7% of these were observed just once. The ten largest clones add up to 2% to 2.5% of the sample. Input material: PBMCs or a T cell subset sorted from them (not recorded which). Source of these receptors: an adult woman who had mild COVID-19 (a few samples of this study predate the infection). The sample titles of this study are shuffled in the database, so cell type and time point are left out; the donor was told from shared clones.

This clonotype was observed at least ten times. The chain combines TRBV5-1 with TRBJ2-5; 12 bases fit TRBD2. The CDR3 has 17 amino acids. CDR1 and CDR2 (germline): SGHRS, YFSETQ. The V and J ends lost 0 bases and 5 bases, in that order; junction bases with no gene match: 8. CDR3 sequence: CASSLGTSGALGETQYF. In nucleotides, the CDR3 is TGCGCCAGCAGCTTGGGGACTAGCGGGGCCCTCGGCGAGACCCAGTACTTC. The full variable domain, with the rest looked up from reference TRBV5-1 and TRBJ2-5, is KAGVTQTPRYLIKTRGQQVTLSCSPISGHRSVSWYQQTPGQGLQFLFEYFSETQRNKGNFPGRFSGRQFSNSRSEMNVSTLELGDSALYLCASSLGTSGALGETQYFGPGTRLLVL.

This clonotype was counted only a few times. The chain couples TRBV12-3 or TRBV12-4 to TRBJ1-1; 9 bases agree with TRBD1. The CDR3 is 14 residues long. Trimming took 3 bases from V and 6 from J; bases not matched to a gene: 5. The CDR3 sequence is CASSLIQGAAEAFF. CDR3 bases: TGTGCCAGCAGTTTGATACAGGGGGCGGCTGAAGCTTTCTTT.

The chain links TRBV6-6 to TRBJ1-5, with D possibly matching TRBD1 (6 bases). Trimming cost V 6 bases and J 3 bases, with 12 bases left between them. CDR1 and CDR2 (germline): MNHNY, SVGAGI (reference sequence). The CDR3 has 14 amino acids. The CDR3 spells CASSPLGANQPQHF. DNA of the CDR3: TGTGCCAGCAGCCCCCTGGGGGCCAATCAGCCCCAGCATTTT.

This clonotype has more than one count but fewer than ten. This sequence joins TRBV20-1 and TRBJ2-3; D is possibly TRBD1 (6 bases). The CDR3 totals 12 residues. Germline CDR1 reads DFQATT; CDR2 reads SNEGSKA (reference sequence). V lost 8 bases and J 2 bases, leaving 11 bases between the germline ends. The CDR3 coding sequence is TGCAGTTCCAGGGACAACACAGATACGCAGTATTTT. This codes for CSSRDNTDTQYF.

This clonotype was counted at least ten times. The V call is TRBV29-1, the J call TRBJ1-5; 9 positions agree with TRBD1. After removal of 4 bases from V and 7 bases from J, the junction contained 2 bases not matched to a gene. CDR1 is SQVTM, CDR2 ANQGSEA, per germline. This CDR3 contains 12 residues. The chain's CDR3 is CSVGTGEQPQHF. CDR3 nucleotide sequence: TGCAGCGTTGGGACAGGGGAACAGCCCCAGCATTTT.

This clonotype has a count of ten or more. CDR3: CASSLIRDRTNTGELFF. CDR3 DNA sequence: TGTGCCAGCAGCTTAATTCGAGACAGGACGAACACCGGGGAGCTGTTTTTT. This sequence joins TRBV7-3 and TRBJ2-2; possible D gene TRBD1, 6 bases. Trimming took 1 base from V and 0 from J, leaving 12 bases between them. This CDR3 is 17 amino acids long. Germline V gene sequence: CDR1 SGHTA, CDR2 FQGTGA.

J is TRBJ1-3 and V is TRBV10-3, with D possibly TRBD1 on 5 matching bases. Germline-derived CDR1 and CDR2 are ENHRY and SYGVKD. The germline V and J ends were trimmed by 4 bases and 4 bases, with 11 bases remaining between them. This CDR3 is 14 amino acids long. DNA for the CDR3: TGTGCCATCAGTGCCGGGACCGTCGGAAACACCATATATTTT. Its translation is CAISAGTVGNTIYF.

The chain joins TRBV28 to TRBJ1-2, with no clear D. The CDR3 extends over 15 amino acids. CDR1 is MDHEN and CDR2 is SYDVKM in the germline V gene. V lost 6 bases to trimming and J lost 3 bases, with 17 bases between them. The CDR3 reads CASREPLGFHYGYTF. CDR3 nucleotide sequence: TGTGCCAGCAGGGAGCCCCTGGGGTTCCACTATGGCTACACCTTC.

This clonotype came up a few times. The J gene is TRBJ1-1, the V gene TRBV14; D is unresolved. Trimming took 4 bases from V and 3 from J, leaving 9 bases between them. The CDR3 is 13 residues long. Per the germline V gene, CDR1 is SGHDN and CDR2 is FVKESK. DNA for the CDR3: TGTGCCAGCAGCCTCCACATGGACACTGAAGCTTTCTTT. It translates to CASSLHMDTEAFF.

The V gene is TRBV6-1, the J gene TRBJ1-3; the D gene is possibly TRBD1 (6 bases). The CDR3 runs 14 residues. The V end lost 6 bases, the J end lost 4 bases, and 13 bases lay between the germline ends. The germline gives CDR1 MNHNS, CDR2 SASEGT. The CDR3 DNA is TGTGCCAGCAGCACAGGGAGTTCCGGAAACACCATATATTTT. Translating gives CASSTGSSGNTIYF.

This clonotype was seen a few times. The chain combines TRBV24-1 with TRBJ1-5, with D maybe TRBD1 (5 bases). CDR1 and CDR2 (germline): KGHDR, SFDVKD. CDR3 length: 14 residues. With 3 bases removed from V and 11 bases from J, the gap between germline ends came to 16 bases. The CDR3 reads CATSDGPTEIAQHF. The CDR3 region has the DNA TGTGCCACCAGTGATGGCCCGACAGAGATAGCCCAGCATTTT.

The chain uses TRBV5-6 and TRBJ2-3; D possibly corresponds to TRBD1 (6 bases). The CDR3 is made up of 13 amino acids. The V end was cut by 1 base, the J end by 4 bases, with 7 bases between. Germline CDR1 reads SGHDT; CDR2 reads YYEEEE. The CDR3: CASSLQGSDTQYF. CDR3 DNA: TGTGCCAGCAGCTTGCAGGGGTCAGATACGCAGTATTTT. Looking up the rest from reference TRBV5-6 and TRBJ2-3 gives the full variable domain: DAGVTQSPTHLIKTRGQQVTLRCSPKSGHDTVSWYQQALGQGPQFIFQYYEEEERQRGNFPDRFSGHQFPNYSSELNVNALLLGDSALYLCASSLQGSDTQYFGPGTRLTVL.

The sample holds a few counts of this clonotype. CDR3 loop: CASSQVGAGGRQPQHF. CDR3 nucleotides: TGTGCCAGCAGCCAAGTTGGGGCAGGGGGCCGTCAGCCCCAGCATTTT. The V gene is TRBV4-2, the J gene TRBJ1-5; 8 nucleotides match TRBD1. CDR3 length: 16 amino acids. Germline V gene lookup returns CDR1 LGHNA and CDR2 YNFKEQ. With V trimmed by 1 base and J by 6 bases, 8 bases remained unmatched.

There are many counts of this clonotype. V and J are TRBV12-3 or TRBV12-4 and TRBJ2-1; 13 bases match TRBD2. The junction had 6 bases not matched to a gene; V was cut back by 6 bases and J by 7 bases. The CDR3 covers 15 residues. The CDR3 here is CASSSRTSGSNEQFF. The CDR3 DNA follows: TGTGCCAGCAGCTCTAGGACTAGCGGGAGTAATGAGCAGTTCTTC.